The next 5 T cell receptor beta chains were all read from a single sample in a study of blood T cell repertoires in COVID-19. TCRdb keeps only in-frame clones here, not all; method: immunoSEQ multiplex PCR. The sample has roughly 38,000 clones, about 85% seen once. Sequencing used peripheral blood. The receptors derive from an elderly man with active or convalescent COVID-19.

The chain is built from TRBV12-5 and TRBJ2-5, with 7 bases matching TRBD1. The CDR3 extends over 16 amino acids. Per germline, CDR1 LGHNT and CDR2 FRNRAP. V gave up 5 bases and J gave up 4 bases; unmatched junction bases: 13. CDR3 residues: CASGGQASPPRETQYF. CDR3 DNA sequence: TGTGCTAGTGGTGGACAGGCCAGTCCCCCACGAGAGACCCAGTACTTC.

Written as DNA, the CDR3 is TGTGCCTGGAGTGCTAGGGGAGAGACCCAGTACTTC. Protein sequence: CAWSARGETQYF. The chain couples TRBV30 to TRBJ2-5; weak D call: TRBD1 (5 bases). The germline CDR1 and CDR2 sequences are GTSNPN and SVGIG (reference sequence). Trimming left V 1 base short and J 4 bases short, with 7 bases between. The CDR3 loop spans 12 amino acids. The whole variable domain, filled in from reference TRBV30 and TRBJ2-5, reads SQTIHQWPATLVQPVGSPLSLECTVEGTSNPNLYWYRQAAGRGLQLLFYSVGIGQISSEVPQNLSASRPQDRQFILSSKKLLLSDSGFYLCAWSARGETQYFGPGTRLLVL.

This clone is termed medium-sized (0.01 to 0.1%). The chain recombines TRBV14 with TRBJ2-1, with D possibly TRBD2 on 6 matching bases. CDR3 size: 16 residues. The V gene's germline CDR1 is SGHDN and CDR2 FVKESK. The V and J ends lost 0 bases and 1 base respectively, with 10 bases between them. The DNA for the CDR3 is TGTGCCAGCAGCCAAGATCGCCTAGCGTCCTACAATGAGCAGTTCTTC. Translated: CASSQDRLASYNEQFF. Variable domain in full (rest from reference TRBV14 and TRBJ2-1): EAGVTQFPSHSVIEKGQTVTLRCDPISGHDNLYWYRRVMGKEIKFLLHFVKESKQDESGMPNNRFLAERTGGTYSTLKVQPAELEDSGVYFCASSQDRLASYNEQFFGPGTRLTVL.

This clone was seen a few times. The V call is TRBV25-1, the J call TRBJ1-4; a possible D gene is TRBD1 (6 bases). The V gene's germline CDR1 is MGHDK and CDR2 SYGVNS. Deletions cut 4 bases from V and 6 bases from J, with 12 bases between. CDR3 length: 14 amino acids. As DNA, the CDR3 is TGTGCCAGCAGTGCCCCAAAGGGGGATGAAAAACTGTTTTTT. Translation: CASSAPKGDEKLFF.

CDR3 nucleotide sequence: TGTGCCAGCACCCTACAGGGGGCGGATGAAAAACTGTTTTTT. It yields the protein CASTLQGADEKLFF. The V call is TRBV4-2, the J call TRBJ1-4; 9 bases fit TRBD1. Unmatched junction bases numbered 6, after V lost 7 bases and J lost 6 bases. Germline CDR1 LGHNA, CDR2 YNFKEQ. This CDR3 is built from 14 residues.